The rows below give T cell receptor beta chains drawn from one sample of a study of blood T cell repertoires in COVID-19. Libraries were prepared by immunoSEQ multiplex PCR; TCRdb keeps only in-frame clonotypes and omits some of them. The table includes about 320,000 clones, 75% to 90% detected once. The specimen sequenced was PBMCs or T cells enriched from blood (not recorded which). These TCRs come from a man younger than 45 who had recovered from COVID-19. Both conserved end residues are part of each CDR3. Each record gives: V gene, CDR3 length, clone size, J gene, CDR3 protein. Clone sizes are given selectively: once, few, many, or a class where the clone is expanded.

TRBV2	16	once	TRBJ1-5	CASSEAKGQSNQPQHF
TRBV27	17	NA	TRBJ2-1	CASSTLAGGPEYNEQFF
TRBV3-1/TRBV3-2	15	NA	TRBJ1-1	CASSLQGARGTEAFF
TRBV13	16	few	TRBJ2-1	CASSILGQGADNEQFF
TRBV5-5	16	NA	TRBJ1-4	CASSLAGTGRGEKLFF
TRBV15	14	once	TRBJ1-1	CATSSGLGRTEAFF
TRBV12-2	22	NA	TRBJ2-1	CASRLARTVLGVRGGLNNEQFF
TRBV30	16	NA	TRBJ1-1	CAWSVHRGGRNTEAFF
TRBV7-9	15	NA	TRBJ2-5	CASSLKTGLQETQYF
TRBV6-5	15	NA	TRBJ2-2	CASNPQARNTGELFF
TRBV27	15	NA	TRBJ2-7	CASSSLGQLYVEQYF
TRBV4-2	14	NA	TRBJ1-4	CASSQDPGNEKLFF
TRBV5-1	13	NA	TRBJ1-2	CASSMQGVYGYTF